The entry below describes one T cell receptor beta chain. Its antigen is undetermined. The table came from immunoSEQ multiplex PCR; TCRdb's copy has only in-frame clones and leaves some out. The data show approximately 140,000 clones, 85% to 90% seen once. The data are from a study of cytomegalovirus exposure and HLA in healthy donors. Study-level points and caveats: Cytomegalovirus-associated status was assigned to 164 TCR beta chains.

Separate from the approximately 730-subject first cohort, the roughly 120-subject validation cohort was the one that the donors belonged to. The material sequenced was PBMCs. This receptor was taken from a man aged 18 to 35 in good health and CMV-seronegative.

CDR3 sequence reads: CASSFLLGGAFEQFF. As DNA, the CDR3 is TGTGCCAGCAGCTTCCTCCTCGGGGGGGCCTTTGAGCAGTTCTTC. V usage is TRBV7-2 and J usage is TRBJ2-1; 8 bases fit TRBD2. The CDR3 consists of 15 residues. Trimming cost V 3 bases and J 9 bases; bases outside gene matches: 10. Germline assignment: CDR1 SGHTA and CDR2 FQGNSA.